This is a list of T cell receptor beta chains from one sample in a study of blood T cell repertoires in COVID-19. Clones were read by immunoSEQ multiplex PCR, and TCRdb kept only the in-frame ones, dropping some. The sample holds approximately 68,000 clones, about 90% seen once. The sequenced material came from peripheral blood. These receptors were collected from a man aged 50 to 59 with active COVID-19. The CDR3 runs from the conserved cysteine through the conserved F or W. Fields, in order: V gene, J gene, clone size, CDR3 length, D gene, CDR3 DNA, CDR3 protein. The D gene is left open where the match is weak. For some rows the clone size is stated as once, few or many, or as a class when expanded; others skip it.

v_gene: TRBV11-3; j_gene: TRBJ1-1; abundance: once; len: 18; d_gene: TRBD1; CDR3nt: TGTGCCAGCAGCTTCGCGGGGACAGGGGGGCGGAAGAACACTGAAGCTTTCTTT; CDR3aa: CASSFAGTGGRKNTEAFF
v_gene: TRBV6-1; j_gene: TRBJ1-2; abundance: -; len: 14; d_gene: -; CDR3nt: TGTGCCAGCAGTGAAGTGGAAGGGAGTTATGGCTACACCTTC; CDR3aa: CASSEVEGSYGYTF
v_gene: TRBV29-1; j_gene: TRBJ2-1; abundance: few; len: 11; d_gene: TRBD2; CDR3nt: TGCAGCGTTGGGCGGGGGAACGAGCAGTTCTTC; CDR3aa: CSVGRGNEQFF
v_gene: TRBV11-3; j_gene: TRBJ1-1; abundance: -; len: 15; d_gene: -; CDR3nt: TGTGCCAGCAGACACTCGGATGGGTATGAGGCTGAAGCTTTCTTT; CDR3aa: CASRHSDGYEAEAFF
v_gene: TRBV7-9; j_gene: TRBJ2-5; abundance: -; len: 15; d_gene: -; CDR3nt: TGTGCCAGCAGCTTAACAGGGAACCCGGGGGAGACCCAGTACTTC; CDR3aa: CASSLTGNPGETQYF
v_gene: TRBV4-3; j_gene: TRBJ2-1; abundance: -; len: 13; d_gene: TRBD2; CDR3nt: TGCGCCAGCAGCCGGACTAGCGTCACTGAGCAGTTCTTC; CDR3aa: CASSRTSVTEQFF
v_gene: TRBV10-3; j_gene: TRBJ2-1; abundance: -; len: 13; d_gene: TRBD1; CDR3nt: TGTGCCACGAAGGACAGGCTCCAAATGGGGCAGTTCTTC; CDR3aa: CATKDRLQMGQFF
v_gene: TRBV9; j_gene: TRBJ2-1; abundance: -; len: 15; d_gene: TRBD2; CDR3nt: TGTGCCAGCAGCGTATCTAGCGGGAGTACCAATGAGCAGTTCTTC; CDR3aa: CASSVSSGSTNEQFF
v_gene: TRBV5-3; j_gene: TRBJ2-7; abundance: few; len: 12; d_gene: -; CDR3nt: TGTGCCAGAATCCAGGGTGCCGACGAGCAGTACTTC; CDR3aa: CARIQGADEQYF
v_gene: TRBV7-2; j_gene: TRBJ2-7; abundance: -; len: 11; d_gene: -; CDR3nt: TGTGCCAGCAGCTTAGGACAGCACTTTTACTTC; CDR3aa: CASSLGQHFYF
v_gene: TRBV6-2/TRBV6-3; j_gene: TRBJ1-2; abundance: -; len: 12; d_gene: TRBD1; CDR3nt: TGTGCCAGCAGTGACGGACAGGGTGGCTACACCTTC; CDR3aa: CASSDGQGGYTF
v_gene: TRBV9; j_gene: TRBJ2-3; abundance: few; len: 15; d_gene: -; CDR3nt: TGTGCCAGCAGCGTGTTACCCGCTGGGGCGGATACGCAGTATTTT; CDR3aa: CASSVLPAGADTQYF
v_gene: TRBV19; j_gene: TRBJ2-2; abundance: -; len: 14; d_gene: -; CDR3nt: TGTGCCAGTAGTATAGGGCCCACGGGAGGGGAGCTGTTTTTT; CDR3aa: CASSIGPTGGELFF
v_gene: TRBV5-8; j_gene: TRBJ2-3; abundance: -; len: 15; d_gene: TRBD2; CDR3nt: TGTGCCAGCAGCTTGGTAGCGGGGGGGACAGATACGCAGTATTTT; CDR3aa: CASSLVAGGTDTQYF
v_gene: TRBV24-1; j_gene: TRBJ2-3; abundance: -; len: 15; d_gene: -; CDR3nt: TGTGCCACCAGTGATATCGGGCAGGGGAAGGATACGCAGTATTTT; CDR3aa: CATSDIGQGKDTQYF
v_gene: TRBV20-1; j_gene: TRBJ1-6; abundance: -; len: 14; d_gene: -; CDR3nt: TGCAGTGCTAGTTACGGGCAGGGAGGTTCACCCCTCCACTTT; CDR3aa: CSASYGQGGSPLHF
v_gene: TRBV19; j_gene: TRBJ1-1; abundance: once; len: 13; d_gene: -; CDR3nt: TGTGCCAGTAGTACCCGTGGGGGCGTCGAAGCTTTCTTT; CDR3aa: CASSTRGGVEAFF
v_gene: TRBV24-1; j_gene: TRBJ2-1; abundance: -; len: 15; d_gene: TRBD2; CDR3nt: TGTGCCACCAGTGTTCGGACTAGCGGGTACAATGAGCAGTTCTTC; CDR3aa: CATSVRTSGYNEQFF
v_gene: TRBV7-3; j_gene: TRBJ1-6; abundance: -; len: 15; d_gene: -; CDR3nt: TGTGCCAGCAGCCGTAGCGCGGTTGTTGATTCACCCCTCCACTTT; CDR3aa: CASSRSAVVDSPLHF
v_gene: TRBV19; j_gene: TRBJ2-7; abundance: -; len: 13; d_gene: -; CDR3nt: TGTGCCAGTAGTATACAGGGGTTCCACGAGCAGTACTTC; CDR3aa: CASSIQGFHEQYF
v_gene: TRBV3-1/TRBV3-2; j_gene: TRBJ2-7; abundance: -; len: 15; d_gene: TRBD2; CDR3nt: TGTGCCAGCAGCCCGCTTGCGGGAGAAGGGTACGAGCAGTACTTC; CDR3aa: CASSPLAGEGYEQYF
v_gene: TRBV11-2; j_gene: TRBJ2-5; abundance: -; len: 16; d_gene: TRBD2; CDR3nt: TGTGCCAGCAGCTTAATGCCAGCGGGGGGCCGCGAGACCCAGTACTTC; CDR3aa: CASSLMPAGGRETQYF
v_gene: TRBV30; j_gene: TRBJ2-7; abundance: -; len: 12; d_gene: -; CDR3nt: TGTGCCTGGAGTGTGGGGGGTTACGAGCAGTACTTC; CDR3aa: CAWSVGGYEQYF
v_gene: TRBV25-1; j_gene: TRBJ2-7; abundance: -; len: 13; d_gene: TRBD1; CDR3nt: TGTGCCAGCAGAGACAGGGGGCTGGGCGAGCAGTACTTC; CDR3aa: CASRDRGLGEQYF
v_gene: TRBV5-4; j_gene: TRBJ2-7; abundance: -; len: 15; d_gene: -; CDR3nt: TGTGCCAGCAGCTTGGGTGCAGGGGAAACTCCAGGGCAGTACTTC; CDR3aa: CASSLGAGETPGQYF
v_gene: TRBV7-9; j_gene: TRBJ1-1; abundance: -; len: 14; d_gene: -; CDR3nt: TGTGCCAGCAGCCCAACAGTCGAGAACACTGAAGCTTTCTTT; CDR3aa: CASSPTVENTEAFF
v_gene: TRBV6-2/TRBV6-3; j_gene: TRBJ1-5; abundance: -; len: 15; d_gene: -; CDR3nt: TGTGCCAGCAGCACGACGGGAGGGGGAAATCAGCCCCAGCATTTT; CDR3aa: CASSTTGGGNQPQHF
v_gene: TRBV6-5; j_gene: TRBJ1-4; abundance: once; len: 12; d_gene: -; CDR3nt: TGTGCCAGCAGTAAGGGGTTTGAAAAACTGTTTTTT; CDR3aa: CASSKGFEKLFF
v_gene: TRBV24-1; j_gene: TRBJ2-1; abundance: -; len: 14; d_gene: -; CDR3nt: TGTGCCACCAGTGCACGGGAGTCCTACAATGAGCAGTTCTTC; CDR3aa: CATSARESYNEQFF
v_gene: TRBV10-3; j_gene: TRBJ2-7; abundance: -; len: 13; d_gene: TRBD2; CDR3nt: TGTGCCATCAGGGCTAGCGGGGTATTCGAGCAGTACTTC; CDR3aa: CAIRASGVFEQYF
v_gene: TRBV18; j_gene: TRBJ1-5; abundance: -; len: 16; d_gene: -; CDR3nt: TGTGCCAGCTCTCCCACGGGACAACTTAGCAATCAGCCCCAGCATTTT; CDR3aa: CASSPTGQLSNQPQHF
v_gene: TRBV28; j_gene: TRBJ1-5; abundance: -; len: 13; d_gene: -; CDR3nt: TGTGCCAGCAGTTTTGGGGGGGCGGGGCCCCAGCATTTT; CDR3aa: CASSFGGAGPQHF
v_gene: TRBV5-5; j_gene: TRBJ1-1; abundance: few; len: 14; d_gene: -; CDR3nt: TGTGCCAGCAGCTGGGGAGCGATGAACACTGAAGCTTTCTTT; CDR3aa: CASSWGAMNTEAFF
v_gene: TRBV11-2; j_gene: TRBJ2-7; abundance: -; len: 16; d_gene: TRBD1; CDR3nt: TGTGCCAGCAGCTTCGGAGCGGGACAGGGAGGCTACGAGCAGTACTTC; CDR3aa: CASSFGAGQGGYEQYF
v_gene: TRBV18; j_gene: TRBJ2-2; abundance: -; len: 15; d_gene: -; CDR3nt: TGTGCCAGCTCAAAACGGACACTGAACACCGGGGAGCTGTTTTTT; CDR3aa: CASSKRTLNTGELFF
v_gene: TRBV5-1; j_gene: TRBJ1-1; abundance: -; len: 14; d_gene: -; CDR3nt: TGCGCCAGCAGCCCCTCGGGGGAAAGGACTGAAGCTTTCTTT; CDR3aa: CASSPSGERTEAFF
v_gene: TRBV4-1; j_gene: TRBJ1-6; abundance: -; len: 16; d_gene: -; CDR3nt: TGCGCCAGCAGGCCCGGGCCGAGGGACTATAATTCACCCCTCCACTTT; CDR3aa: CASRPGPRDYNSPLHF
v_gene: TRBV10-3; j_gene: TRBJ2-7; abundance: -; len: 11; d_gene: -; CDR3nt: TGTGCCGCCACCGCAGGGCACGAGCAGTACTTC; CDR3aa: CAATAGHEQYF
v_gene: TRBV5-1; j_gene: TRBJ2-2; abundance: -; len: 15; d_gene: TRBD1; CDR3nt: TGCGCCAGCAGCATCCTTGACAGGGCCACCGGGGAGCTGTTTTTT; CDR3aa: CASSILDRATGELFF
v_gene: TRBV7-2; j_gene: TRBJ1-1; abundance: -; len: 15; d_gene: TRBD1; CDR3nt: TGTGCCAGCAGCCCCCGGACAGGGGGAGGCACTGAAGCTTTCTTT; CDR3aa: CASSPRTGGGTEAFF
v_gene: TRBV6-4; j_gene: TRBJ2-2; abundance: -; len: 16; d_gene: -; CDR3nt: TGTGCCAGCAGTGACTCTGAGGCTTTTAACACCGGGGAGCTGTTTTTT; CDR3aa: CASSDSEAFNTGELFF
v_gene: TRBV5-4; j_gene: TRBJ1-1; abundance: -; len: 15; d_gene: TRBD1; CDR3nt: TGTGCCATCCATGCGGACAGGGGAGGGAACACTGAAGCTTTCTTT; CDR3aa: CAIHADRGGNTEAFF
v_gene: TRBV28; j_gene: TRBJ1-2; abundance: -; len: 13; d_gene: -; CDR3nt: TGTGCCAGCACTCTGGCAGGGTCCTATGGCTACACCTTC; CDR3aa: CASTLAGSYGYTF
v_gene: TRBV2; j_gene: TRBJ1-6; abundance: -; len: 15; d_gene: TRBD1; CDR3nt: TGTGCCAGCAGTGCGGGAGACAGGGGGAATTCACCCCTCCACTTT; CDR3aa: CASSAGDRGNSPLHF
v_gene: TRBV7-3; j_gene: TRBJ2-3; abundance: -; len: 14; d_gene: TRBD1; CDR3nt: TGTGCCAGCAGCCGGGGACAGTCCACAGATACGCAGTATTTT; CDR3aa: CASSRGQSTDTQYF
v_gene: TRBV19; j_gene: TRBJ1-4; abundance: -; len: 15; d_gene: -; CDR3nt: TGTGCCAGTAGTGGAGGGACGCTTGGGGCCGAAAAACTGTTTTTT; CDR3aa: CASSGGTLGAEKLFF
v_gene: TRBV19; j_gene: TRBJ2-7; abundance: -; len: 15; d_gene: TRBD1; CDR3nt: TGTGCCAGTAGAAGGCGGACAGGGAGCTCCTACGAGCAGTACTTC; CDR3aa: CASRRRTGSSYEQYF
v_gene: TRBV24-1; j_gene: TRBJ2-5; abundance: -; len: 16; d_gene: -; CDR3nt: TGTGCCACCAGTGATTCCCTAGCAAAAGGGAAAGAGACCCAGTACTTC; CDR3aa: CATSDSLAKGKETQYF
v_gene: TRBV5-6; j_gene: TRBJ2-2; abundance: -; len: 15; d_gene: -; CDR3nt: TGTGCCAGCAGCTTCGGGGGGCCCGGCACCGGGGAGCTGTTTTTT; CDR3aa: CASSFGGPGTGELFF
v_gene: TRBV3-1/TRBV3-2; j_gene: TRBJ1-5; abundance: -; len: 16; d_gene: TRBD1; CDR3nt: TGTGCCAGCAGCCCGACGACAGGGGGCGTTAATCAGCCCCAGCATTTT; CDR3aa: CASSPTTGGVNQPQHF
v_gene: TRBV6-6; j_gene: TRBJ1-2; abundance: -; len: 13; d_gene: -; CDR3nt: TGTGCCAGCAGCCTTGCCGAGATCTATGGCTACACCTTC; CDR3aa: CASSLAEIYGYTF